Detailed here is one T cell receptor beta chain. This record belongs to a study of blood T cell repertoires in COVID-19. About the study: COVID-19 samples from acute and convalescent phases originated in the United States, Italy and Spain. Sources were T cells, B-cell-depleted T cells, or PBMCs; the material itself was cDNA or gDNA.

Per the study methods: Reference gene primer amplification in the assay estimated nucleated cell counts. The method was immunoSEQ multiplex PCR; TCRdb's version includes in-frame clones alone and lacks a portion of them. V, J and clone size reflect that table, while D and trimming were determined from the DNA. The table lists roughly 91,000 clones, more than 75% of them singletons. V shed 6 bases and J 7 bases; nucleotides not matched to a gene: 12. Looked up from germline, CDR1 is MNHEY and CDR2 is SVGAGI. The CDR3 loop spans 15 amino acids. The chain employs TRBV6-5 and TRBJ1-2; 9 nucleotides align to TRBD1. This clonotype was sampled from a man between 70 and 80 years old with acute or convalescent COVID-19. Specimen: peripheral blood. The CDR3 bases are TGTGCCAGCAGCAACGCGGGACAGGGTAATTTTGGCTACACCTTC. Translated, it gives CASSNAGQGNFGYTF.